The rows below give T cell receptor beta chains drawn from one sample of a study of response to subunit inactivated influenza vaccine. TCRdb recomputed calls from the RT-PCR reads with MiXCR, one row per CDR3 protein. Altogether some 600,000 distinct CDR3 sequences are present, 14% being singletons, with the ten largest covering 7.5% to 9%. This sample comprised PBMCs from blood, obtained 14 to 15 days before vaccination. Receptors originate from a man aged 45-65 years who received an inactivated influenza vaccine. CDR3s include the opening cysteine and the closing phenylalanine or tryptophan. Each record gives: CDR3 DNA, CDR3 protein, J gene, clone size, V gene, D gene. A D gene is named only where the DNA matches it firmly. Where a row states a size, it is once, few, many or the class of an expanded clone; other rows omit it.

cdr3_nt: TGTGCCAGCAGCTTAGTCCCGGGACAGCCCTGGGAGCAGTACTTC
cdr3_aa: CASSLVPGQPWEQYF
j_call: TRBJ2-7
clone_size: few
v_call: TRBV7-2
d_call: TRBD1

cdr3_nt: TGTGCCAGCAGTCCTCGACAGGTTGATAATTCACCCCTCCACTTT
cdr3_aa: CASSPRQVDNSPLHF
j_call: TRBJ1-6
clone_size: NA
v_call: TRBV2
d_call: NA

cdr3_nt: TGCAGCGTTTCCGGACAGGACGCTGAAGCTTTCTTT
cdr3_aa: CSVSGQDAEAFF
j_call: TRBJ1-1
clone_size: NA
v_call: TRBV29-1
d_call: TRBD1

cdr3_nt: TGTGCCAGCAGTTACAGTATGAACACTGAAGCTTTCTTT
cdr3_aa: CASSYSMNTEAFF
j_call: TRBJ1-1
clone_size: many
v_call: TRBV6-6
d_call: NA

cdr3_nt: TGCAGTGCTAGAGGTCCGGCAGGCGGAAATGAAAAACTGTTTTTT
cdr3_aa: CSARGPAGGNEKLFF
j_call: TRBJ1-4
clone_size: few
v_call: TRBV20-1
d_call: NA

cdr3_nt: TGTGCCAGCAGGGAAGAACGAAGCGGGCAAGAGACCCAGTACTTC
cdr3_aa: CASREERSGQETQYF
j_call: TRBJ2-5
clone_size: NA
v_call: TRBV12-3/TRBV12-4
d_call: NA

cdr3_nt: TGCAGCGTTGTAGGTCGATTCTACAATGAGCAGTTTTTC
cdr3_aa: CSVVGRFYNEQFF
j_call: TRBJ2-1
clone_size: NA
v_call: TRBV29-1
d_call: NA

cdr3_nt: TGTGCCAGCAGTTACGCTTTTGGGCGGACTGGCACAGATACGCAGTATTTT
cdr3_aa: CASSYAFGRTGTDTQYF
j_call: TRBJ2-3
clone_size: few
v_call: TRBV6-5
d_call: NA

cdr3_nt: TGCGCCAGCAGTCAAAGGCGCAGTGGAGTACGAGGGCAGTACTTC
cdr3_aa: CASSQRRSGVRGQYF
j_call: TRBJ2-7
clone_size: few
v_call: TRBV23-1
d_call: NA

cdr3_nt: TGCAGTGCTCCGAAAGGAGGACAGACCTACAATGAGCAGTTCTTC
cdr3_aa: CSAPKGGQTYNEQFF
j_call: TRBJ2-1
clone_size: NA
v_call: TRBV20-1
d_call: NA

cdr3_nt: TGCGCCAGCAGCTTGGTCCCGGGACTAGCGGAACCCAACTACGAGCAGTACTTC
cdr3_aa: CASSLVPGLAEPNYEQYF
j_call: TRBJ2-7
clone_size: NA
v_call: TRBV5-1
d_call: TRBD2

cdr3_nt: TGTGCCTGGGGGGGGGGCGCCTGGGGTACGCAGTATTTT
cdr3_aa: CAWGGGAWGTQYF
j_call: TRBJ2-3
clone_size: once
v_call: TRBV30
d_call: NA

cdr3_nt: TGTGCCAGTAAGACTGGGACAGCCAACTCTGGAAACACCATATATTTT
cdr3_aa: CASKTGTANSGNTIYF
j_call: TRBJ1-3
clone_size: NA
v_call: TRBV19
d_call: TRBD1

cdr3_nt: TGTGCCAGCAGTTTAGTTTCTGGGAGCGAGCAGTACTTC
cdr3_aa: CASSLVSGSEQYF
j_call: TRBJ2-7
clone_size: NA
v_call: TRBV12-3/TRBV12-4
d_call: NA

cdr3_nt: TGTGCCAGCAGCTTAGCAAGTCAGCCCCAGCATTTT
cdr3_aa: CASSLASQPQHF
j_call: TRBJ1-5
clone_size: many
v_call: TRBV7-9
d_call: NA

cdr3_nt: TGTGCCACCAGTGATACTAGCGGGGCACAAGAGACCCAGTACTTC
cdr3_aa: CATSDTSGAQETQYF
j_call: TRBJ2-5
clone_size: many
v_call: TRBV24-1
d_call: TRBD2

cdr3_nt: TGTGCCAGCAGCTCGTCCGGGACTGGTGCCGGCTCCTACAATGAGCAGTTCTTC
cdr3_aa: CASSSSGTGAGSYNEQFF
j_call: TRBJ2-1
clone_size: few
v_call: TRBV7-8
d_call: NA

cdr3_nt: TGCGCCAGCAGCCAACCCGCGGCAGGGGCTGGGAAAAATGGCTACACCTTC
cdr3_aa: CASSQPAAGAGKNGYTF
j_call: TRBJ1-2
clone_size: NA
v_call: TRBV4-1
d_call: NA

cdr3_nt: TGTGCCAGCAAATCAGGGGCCGCCGGGGCCCAGTACTTC
cdr3_aa: CASKSGAAGAQYF
j_call: TRBJ2-5
clone_size: NA
v_call: TRBV7-2
d_call: NA

cdr3_nt: TGTGCCAGCAGTTTAGAAGGGCGGACGGCTCTCTATGGCTACACCTTC
cdr3_aa: CASSLEGRTALYGYTF
j_call: TRBJ1-2
clone_size: few
v_call: TRBV27
d_call: NA

cdr3_nt: TGTGCCACCAGCAGAGATAAGGGTCTGGAGCAGTACTTC
cdr3_aa: CATSRDKGLEQYF
j_call: TRBJ2-7
clone_size: NA
v_call: TRBV15
d_call: NA

cdr3_nt: TGTGCCACCAGCAGGGACGCGGGAGCGGTAGATACGCAGTATTTT
cdr3_aa: CATSRDAGAVDTQYF
j_call: TRBJ2-3
clone_size: NA
v_call: TRBV15
d_call: TRBD2

cdr3_nt: TGTGCCAGCAGCCAAGAGGTAGCGGTGAGGGGGGAGACCCAGTACTTC
cdr3_aa: CASSQEVAVRGETQYF
j_call: TRBJ2-5
clone_size: once
v_call: TRBV3-1
d_call: NA

cdr3_nt: TGTGCCAGCAGCGGACAGACCGGGACTGAAGCTTTCTTT
cdr3_aa: CASSGQTGTEAFF
j_call: TRBJ1-1
clone_size: many
v_call: TRBV12-3/TRBV12-4
d_call: NA

cdr3_nt: TGTGCCAGCAGCTTACTGGGACTAGCGGGAGTAACGGATACGCAGTATTTT
cdr3_aa: CASSLLGLAGVTDTQYF
j_call: TRBJ2-3
clone_size: NA
v_call: TRBV7-2
d_call: TRBD2

cdr3_nt: TGTGCCAGCAGTTACTCGTTGGGACAACGATCTTATCAGCCCCAGCATTTT
cdr3_aa: CASSYSLGQRSYQPQHF
j_call: TRBJ1-5
clone_size: NA
v_call: TRBV6-2/TRBV6-3
d_call: NA

cdr3_nt: TGTGCCAGCCGAAATGGCGGGACTAGCGGGGGTTACGAGCAGTACTTC
cdr3_aa: CASRNGGTSGGYEQYF
j_call: TRBJ2-7
clone_size: few
v_call: TRBV6-2/TRBV6-3
d_call: TRBD2

cdr3_nt: TGTGCCAGCAGTTATGGACTAGCGGGTCATAATGAGCAGTTCTTC
cdr3_aa: CASSYGLAGHNEQFF
j_call: TRBJ2-1
clone_size: few
v_call: TRBV6-5
d_call: TRBD2

cdr3_nt: TGTGCCAGCAGCCAAGATCTGGGGGAAGAGACCCAGTACTTC
cdr3_aa: CASSQDLGEETQYF
j_call: TRBJ2-5
clone_size: few
v_call: TRBV14
d_call: NA

cdr3_nt: TGTGCCAGCAGCTACCCCTTTACAGGGGGCTCGGCCGGGGAGCTGTTTTTT
cdr3_aa: CASSYPFTGGSAGELFF
j_call: TRBJ2-2
clone_size: few
v_call: TRBV3-1
d_call: TRBD1

cdr3_nt: TGTGCCAGCAGCGTAACCGGGACAGGGGTTAGGGAGACCCAGTACTTC
cdr3_aa: CASSVTGTGVRETQYF
j_call: TRBJ2-5
clone_size: many
v_call: TRBV7-2
d_call: TRBD1

cdr3_nt: TGCGCCAGCAGCCAAGAGAGGAGGGAGCGGGACTACCAAGAGACCCAGTACTTC
cdr3_aa: CASSQERRERDYQETQYF
j_call: TRBJ2-5
clone_size: NA
v_call: TRBV4-3
d_call: TRBD2

cdr3_nt: TGCAGTGCTAGTAGGGGGGGCTATGAGCAGTTCTTC
cdr3_aa: CSASRGGYEQFF
j_call: TRBJ2-1
clone_size: NA
v_call: TRBV20-1
d_call: NA

cdr3_nt: TGCAGTGCTAGAGAATTTGAAGAGAACTATGGCTACACCTTC
cdr3_aa: CSAREFEENYGYTF
j_call: TRBJ1-2
clone_size: many
v_call: TRBV20-1
d_call: NA

cdr3_nt: TGTGCCAGCAGTTCTCGCGGGGGGGTGTGGGATACGCAGTATTTT
cdr3_aa: CASSSRGGVWDTQYF
j_call: TRBJ2-3
clone_size: NA
v_call: TRBV12-3/TRBV12-4
d_call: TRBD2

cdr3_nt: TGTGCCAGCAGCCCCGGACAGACAAATGAAAAACTGTTTTTT
cdr3_aa: CASSPGQTNEKLFF
j_call: TRBJ1-4
clone_size: many
v_call: TRBV7-9
d_call: NA

cdr3_nt: TGTGCCACCTTACTGACAGGGAGGTCTTCGGATACGCAGTATTTT
cdr3_aa: CATLLTGRSSDTQYF
j_call: TRBJ2-3
clone_size: few
v_call: TRBV7-2
d_call: NA

cdr3_nt: TGTGCCAGCAGCCAGGAGGGAGGACAGGGGACCTACGAGCAGTACTTC
cdr3_aa: CASSQEGGQGTYEQYF
j_call: TRBJ2-7
clone_size: NA
v_call: TRBV4-2
d_call: TRBD1

cdr3_nt: TGTGCCAGCTCACCGACGGAAAATGGCTACACCTTC
cdr3_aa: CASSPTENGYTF
j_call: TRBJ1-2
clone_size: many
v_call: TRBV18
d_call: NA

cdr3_nt: TGTGCCAGCAGCCGCGTTAGGGGCACTGAAGCTTTCTTT
cdr3_aa: CASSRVRGTEAFF
j_call: TRBJ1-1
clone_size: few
v_call: TRBV3-1
d_call: NA

cdr3_nt: TGTGCCAGCAGCCCGCGATTGAGGGGGACAGGGGCCGGGGAGCTGTTTTTT
cdr3_aa: CASSPRLRGTGAGELFF
j_call: TRBJ2-2
clone_size: few
v_call: TRBV5-4
d_call: TRBD1

cdr3_nt: TGTGCCAGCAGTTCACGTCCCGGGACTAGCGGGAGGGCCCTAAATGAGCAGTTCTTC
cdr3_aa: CASSSRPGTSGRALNEQFF
j_call: TRBJ2-1
clone_size: NA
v_call: TRBV6-2/TRBV6-3
d_call: TRBD2

cdr3_nt: TGTGCCAGCAGCTCGGGGAGGGTTATCCAAGAGACCCAGTACTTC
cdr3_aa: CASSSGRVIQETQYF
j_call: TRBJ2-5
clone_size: few
v_call: TRBV5-6
d_call: TRBD2

cdr3_nt: TGTGCCAGCAGTTACGGGACAGGGAACTACAATGAGCAGTTCTTC
cdr3_aa: CASSYGTGNYNEQFF
j_call: TRBJ2-1
clone_size: few
v_call: TRBV6-5
d_call: TRBD1

cdr3_nt: TGCGCCAGCAGCACACTAACGGGAGCCTACTACAATGAGCAGTTCTTC
cdr3_aa: CASSTLTGAYYNEQFF
j_call: TRBJ2-1
clone_size: many
v_call: TRBV5-1
d_call: NA

cdr3_nt: TGTGCCAGCGGGACGACAGGGGCGCCCACCGGGGAGCTGTTTTTT
cdr3_aa: CASGTTGAPTGELFF
j_call: TRBJ2-2
clone_size: many
v_call: TRBV12-3/TRBV12-4
d_call: TRBD1